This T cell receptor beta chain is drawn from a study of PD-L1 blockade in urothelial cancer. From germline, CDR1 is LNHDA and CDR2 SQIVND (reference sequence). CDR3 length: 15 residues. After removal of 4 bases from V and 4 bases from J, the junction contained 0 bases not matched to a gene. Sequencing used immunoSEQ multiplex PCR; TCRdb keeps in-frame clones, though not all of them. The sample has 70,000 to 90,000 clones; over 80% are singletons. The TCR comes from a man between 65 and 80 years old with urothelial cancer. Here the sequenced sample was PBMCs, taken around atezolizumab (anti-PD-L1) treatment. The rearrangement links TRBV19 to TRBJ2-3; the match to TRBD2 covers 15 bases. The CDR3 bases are TGTGCCAGTAGTAGGACTAGCGGGAGGGCAGATACGCAGTATTTT. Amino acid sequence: CASSRTSGRADTQYF.